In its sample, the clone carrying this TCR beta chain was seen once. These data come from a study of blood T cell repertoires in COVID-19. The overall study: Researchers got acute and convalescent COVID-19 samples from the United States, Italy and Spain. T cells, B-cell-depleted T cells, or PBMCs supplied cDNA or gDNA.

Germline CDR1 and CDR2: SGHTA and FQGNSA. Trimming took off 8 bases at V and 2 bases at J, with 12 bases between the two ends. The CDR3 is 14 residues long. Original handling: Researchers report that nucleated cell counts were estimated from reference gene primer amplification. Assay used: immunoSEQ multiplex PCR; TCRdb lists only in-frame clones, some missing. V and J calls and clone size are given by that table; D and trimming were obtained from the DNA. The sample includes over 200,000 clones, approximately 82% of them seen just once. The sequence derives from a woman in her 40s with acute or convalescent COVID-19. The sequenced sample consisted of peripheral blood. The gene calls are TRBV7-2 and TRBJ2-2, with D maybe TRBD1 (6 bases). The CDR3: CASFLQGNTGELFF. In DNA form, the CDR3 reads TGTGCCAGCTTCTTACAGGGCAACACCGGGGAGCTGTTTTTT. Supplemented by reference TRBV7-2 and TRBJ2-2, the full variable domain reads GAGVSQSPSNKVTEKGKDVELRCDPISGHTALYWYRQSLGQGLEFLIYFQGNSAPDKSGLPSDRFSAERTGGSVSTLTIQRTQQEDSAVYLCASFLQGNTGELFFGEGSRLTVL.